Following are 13 T cell receptor beta chains from one sample sequenced in a study of metastatic and nonmetastatic thyroid tumors. TCRdb re-called clones via MiXCR from the PCR reads. This table has over 50,000 clones, 25% to 35% appearing once. Treatment of any kind had been given to no patient before thyroid surgery. Sequenced input: blood. The source of these receptors is a female donor with papillary thyroid cancer or a benign thyroid nodule (not recorded which). Some clones in this sample may be carry-over from other donors' samples.

This chain connects TRBV25-1 to TRBJ1-2; no firm D call. Germline CDR1 MGHDK, CDR2 SYGVNS. V lost 4 bases, J lost 8 bases, and 14 bases lay in between. This CDR3 contains 13 residues. CDR3 DNA: TGTGCCAGCAGTGTTTCCGGGGTTGGAGGCTACACCTTC. It yields the protein CASSVSGVGGYTF.

This clone has more than one count but fewer than ten. The chain is built from TRBV28 and TRBJ1-1; no definite D call. The CDR3 is made up of 12 amino acids. Germline values: CDR1 MDHEN, CDR2 SYDVKM. V lost 2 bases to trimming and J lost 6 bases, with 7 bases between them. CDR3 coding DNA: TGTGCCAGCAGTTTAAGGTGGTCTGAAGCTTTCTTT. Its translation is CASSLRWSEAFF.

The CDR3 nucleotides read TGTGCCAGTAGAGGAATCCAGGGGGACGGGCTTCTAAAGGTTGGCTACACCTTC. This translates into CASRGIQGDGLLKVGYTF. This sequence joins TRBV19 and TRBJ1-2, with TRBD1 matching over 7 bases. V dropped 6 bases and J dropped 7; count of bases not matched to a gene: 23. In germline, CDR1 is LNHDA, CDR2 SQIVND (reference sequence). This CDR3 contains 18 residues.

This clone came up once. The genes are TRBV20-1 and TRBJ2-7, with 7 nucleotides matching TRBD1. With 3 bases clipped from V and 2 bases from J, the junction kept 10 bases outside the gene matches. Germline V gives CDR1 DFQATT, CDR2 SNEGSKA (reference sequence). This CDR3 contains 15 residues. The CDR3, as DNA: TGCAGTGCTAGTGGGCTCGACAGGGAGACCTACGAGCAGTACTTC. Protein sequence: CSASGLDRETYEQYF.

This clone has a count of ten or more. This chain uses TRBV5-4 with TRBJ2-1, with D possibly being TRBD1 (5 bases). V lost 1 base, J lost 7 bases, and 6 bases lay in between. The CDR3 covers 12 residues. The germline CDR1 and CDR2 sequences are SGHNT and YYREEE (reference sequence). CDR3 protein: CASSLQGNEQFF. The DNA of the CDR3 is TGTGCCAGCAGCTTGCAGGGAAATGAGCAGTTCTTC.

The chain has TRBV20-1 and TRBJ2-1; tentative D call: TRBD1 (5 bases). The CDR3 is 14 amino acids. V dropped 7 bases and J dropped 4 bases, with 17 bases sitting between them. Germline CDR1 DFQATT, CDR2 SNEGSKA (reference sequence). The CDR3 loop reads CSVLDSLGYNEQFF. The DNA for the CDR3 is TGCAGTGTTCTAGACAGCCTGGGGTACAATGAGCAGTTCTTC.

This clone was counted only a few times. The chain joins TRBV6-2 or TRBV6-3 to TRBJ2-2, with D hard to call. The V end was cut by 3 bases, the J end by 2 bases, with 7 bases between. The germline V gene encodes CDR1 MNHEY and CDR2 SVGEGT. This CDR3 is 14 amino acids long. This CDR3 is CASSYLDNTGELFF. The CDR3 DNA reads TGTGCCAGCAGTTATCTGGATAACACCGGGGAGCTGTTTTTT.

The genes are TRBV6-1 and TRBJ1-2; 8 nucleotides line up with TRBD1. Germline CDR1 is MNHNS and CDR2 is SASEGT. With V trimmed by 8 bases and J by 8 bases, 10 bases remained unmatched. The CDR3 totals 13 residues. Here the CDR3 DNA reads TGTGCCAGCGATCCCCAGGGGGCGCAGGGCTACACCTTC. The encoded protein is CASDPQGAQGYTF.

This clone was observed a handful of times. V gene TRBV6-5 combines with J gene TRBJ2-2; D is unclear. The CDR3 extends over 15 amino acids. Germline V gene data show CDR1 as MNHEY and CDR2 as SVGAGI. Between the trimmed V and J ends, which lost 0 bases and 0 bases, there was a span of 5 bases. The CDR3 loop is CASSYSGTNTGELFF. In DNA, the CDR3 is TGTGCCAGCAGTTACTCTGGCACGAACACCGGGGAGCTGTTTTTT.

This clone has just a few counts. J is TRBJ1-5 and V is TRBV10-2; D ambiguous. The germline V and J ends were trimmed by 0 bases and 0 bases, with 9 bases remaining between them. The CDR3 is made up of 16 amino acids. Germline loops: CDR1 WSHSY, CDR2 SAAADI. This CDR3 is CASSESPGNSNQPQHF. CDR3 DNA: TGCGCCAGCAGTGAGTCACCGGGAAATAGCAATCAGCCCCAGCATTTT.

With regard to this clone: A read error may be the cause here, since a much bigger clone is one base away. The rearrangement links TRBV19 to TRBJ2-1, with D unresolved. Trimming took 2 bases from V and 5 from J, leaving 10 bases between them. The germline V gene has CDR1 LNHDA and CDR2 SQIVND (reference sequence). This CDR3 comprises 14 residues. DNA of the CDR3: TGTGCCAGTAGTATAAGTGGGCGGAACAATGAGCAGTTCTTC. This sequence encodes CASSISGRNNEQFF.

This clone occurred many times. The genes are TRBV7-8 and TRBJ2-4; perhaps TRBD2 as D (6 bases). Germline assignment: CDR1 SGHVS and CDR2 FQNEAQ. Between the trimmed V and J ends, which lost 5 bases and 0 bases, there was a span of 14 bases. This CDR3 region has 16 residues. The CDR3 DNA follows: TGTGCCAGCAGCCCGACAGCGGGTAGAGCCAAAAACATTCAGTACTTC. It translates to CASSPTAGRAKNIQYF.

This chain links TRBV5-1 with TRBJ2-1; no clear D. This CDR3 region has 12 residues. CDR1 and CDR2 from the germline V gene are SGHRS and YFSETQ. Trimming shortened V by 7 bases and J by 5 bases, and 10 bases separated the two germline ends. The CDR3 here is CASGGQNNEQFF. The CDR3 DNA sequence: TGCGCCAGCGGTGGCCAAAACAATGAGCAGTTCTTC.